The T cell receptor (beta chain) described here comes from a study of blood T cell repertoires in COVID-19. Across the whole study: COVID-19 samples collected from the United States, Italy and Spain covered acute and convalescent phases.

Sequencing used immunoSEQ multiplex PCR; TCRdb keeps in-frame clones, though not all of them. Among about 24,000 clones listed, about 86% were seen once. This clone is medium-sized within its sample. Germline lookup yields CDR1 SGHNT and CDR2 YYREEE (reference sequence). There are 15 residues in the CDR3. Trimming at V came to 0 bases and at J to 7 bases, leaving 5 bases not matched to a gene. The chain links TRBV5-4 to TRBJ2-3; 10 bases fit TRBD2. Sequencing was performed on peripheral blood. This clonotype was sampled from a man between 70 and 80 years old with acute or convalescent COVID-19. CDR3 DNA sequence: TGTGCCAGCAGCTTGGCTAGCGGGAGTTTGAATACGCAGTATTTT. Translation gives CASSLASGSLNTQYF.